The clone carrying this TCR beta chain was picked up many times. There are 11 residues in the CDR3. Between the trimmed V and J ends, which lost 3 bases and 8 bases, there was a span of 7 bases. Germline assignment: CDR1 LNHNV and CDR2 YYDKDF (reference sequence). The sample belongs to a study of patients with pleural tuberculosis. Each CDR3 protein gets one entry after TCRdb re-called the reads with MiXCR. The sample holds 45,000 to 60,000 distinct CDR3 sequences, approximately 7.5% seen once. The gene calls are TRBV15 and TRBJ1-2; D gene uncertain. The TCR sequence derives from a human donor with pleural tuberculosis. In DNA form, the CDR3 reads TGTGCCACCAGCAGCATAGAGGGCTACACCTTC. This codes for CATSSIEGYTF.